This TCR beta chain stems from a study of blood T cell repertoires in COVID-19. Study-wide context: COVID-19 samples, acute and convalescent, were from the United States, Italy and Spain. Nucleic acid was either cDNA or gDNA, and it came from T cells, B-cell-depleted T cells, or PBMCs.

CDR3 length equals 18 residues. The V segment lost 3 bases and the J segment 1 base; nucleotides outside the gene matches: 9. Per germline, CDR1 SGHNT and CDR2 YYREEE (reference sequence). Sequencing was performed with immunoSEQ multiplex PCR; in TCRdb, only in-frame clones are kept and a portion is missing. In the table there are about 140,000 clones, about 84% of which are singletons. This receptor was taken from a woman of 80 years or more in a cohort sampled during active or convalescent COVID-19. J is TRBJ2-6 and V is TRBV5-4; 8 bases are shared with TRBD1. The sample consisted of peripheral blood. CDR3 loop: CASSSTGGSSSGANVLTF. The CDR3 region has the DNA TGTGCCAGCAGCTCTACAGGGGGGTCATCATCTGGGGCCAACGTCCTGACTTTC.